These 5 T cell receptor beta chains share one sample of origin, sequenced in a study of Ad26.COV2.S vaccination and SARS-CoV-2 variants (dated by TCRdb to about 2021). The intended sense of this specimen's treatment or condition label: roughly 18 received Ad26.COV2.S at low or high dose, single or two shots; roughly 5 received placebo; per-sample allocation not given. For vaccine and placebo recipients, repertoires were sequenced using samples collected on day 63 after the first injection. The library was made by the immunoSEQ multiplex PCR assay. The source is immuneACCESS, and TCRdb retained only in-frame sequences with V and J called. Part of the clones is not carried over; for the studies checked, unresolved V genes explain less than half of this, and the remainder is unexplained. This sample has 300,000 to 350,000 clones in its table, and roughly 89% of those were observed once. About 4.6% of the sample belongs to the ten largest clones.

The source material was peripheral blood, sampled in a trial of Ad26.COV2.S vaccine versus placebo. The receptors shown here come from a person between 18 and 59 years old who received the Ad26.COV2.S COVID-19 vaccine or a placebo.

The chain is built from TRBV2 and TRBJ2-5; D may be TRBD1 or TRBD2 (5 bases each). Germline V gene data show CDR1 as SNHLY and CDR2 as FYNNEI. The CDR3 sequence is 18 residues long. The ends were cut back, 0 bases at V and 2 bases at J, with 19 bases in the middle. The CDR3 coding sequence is TGTGCCAGCAGTGAAGCACAGAATCCGGGACGGAGACAAGAGACCCAGTACTTC. Its protein product is CASSEAQNPGRRQETQYF.

Turning to this clone: The same CDR3 arises from other DNA sequences in this sample as well. This sequence joins TRBV6-6 and TRBJ2-7; D is unresolved. The V end was cut by 0 bases, the J end by 3 bases, with 9 bases between. Germline V lookup: CDR1 MNHNY, CDR2 SVGAGI (reference sequence). CDR3 length: 14 residues. CDR3 in DNA: TGTGCCAGCAGTTACTCGGCAGGAAACTACGAGCAGTACTTC. Its protein product is CASSYSAGNYEQYF.

The chain employs TRBV25-1 and TRBJ1-2; 11 bases map to TRBD1. V was pared by 8 bases and J by 8 bases, with 1 base of the junction left unmatched. The CDR3 covers 11 residues. The germline gives CDR1 MGHDK, CDR2 SYGVNS. CDR3 in DNA: TGTGCCAGCGGACAGGGGGCCGGCTACACCTTC. This codes for CASGQGAGYTF.

This sequence joins TRBV18 and TRBJ1-1; a weak D match, TRBD1 (5 bases). The CDR3 contains 14 residues. With 2 bases removed from V and 1 base from J, the gap between germline ends came to 8 bases. Germline V CDR1 and CDR2: KGHSH, LQKENI. The CDR3 coding sequence is TGTGCCAGCTCACCAAACAGGAGGAACACTGAAGCTTTCTTT. Translation gives CASSPNRRNTEAFF.

The chain combines TRBV24-1 with TRBJ2-7; D not certain. CDR3 length: 11 amino acids. CDR1 is KGHDR and CDR2 is SFDVKD in the germline V gene. CDR3 in amino acids: CAKKQAHEQYF. In DNA form, the CDR3 reads TGTGCTAAAAAACAAGCCCACGAGCAGTACTTC.